This T cell receptor beta chain came from a study of blood T cell repertoires in COVID-19. Here immunoSEQ multiplex PCR was the method, and the copy in TCRdb shows in-frame clones only, minus some. The table lists more than 200,000 clones, around nine tenths of them singletons. CDR3 length equals 13 residues. CDR1 and CDR2 (germline): MNHEY, SVGAGI. V was pared by 5 bases and J by 6 bases, with 13 bases between. The rearrangement links TRBV6-5 to TRBJ1-2; D possibly corresponds to TRBD1 (6 bases). The clonotype originates from a woman aged 25-40 years who had recovered from COVID-19. What was sequenced was PBMCs or T cells enriched from blood (not recorded which). The CDR3 loop is CASSPHRVDGYTF. CDR3 coding DNA: TGTGCCAGCAGTCCCCACAGGGTCGATGGCTACACCTTC.